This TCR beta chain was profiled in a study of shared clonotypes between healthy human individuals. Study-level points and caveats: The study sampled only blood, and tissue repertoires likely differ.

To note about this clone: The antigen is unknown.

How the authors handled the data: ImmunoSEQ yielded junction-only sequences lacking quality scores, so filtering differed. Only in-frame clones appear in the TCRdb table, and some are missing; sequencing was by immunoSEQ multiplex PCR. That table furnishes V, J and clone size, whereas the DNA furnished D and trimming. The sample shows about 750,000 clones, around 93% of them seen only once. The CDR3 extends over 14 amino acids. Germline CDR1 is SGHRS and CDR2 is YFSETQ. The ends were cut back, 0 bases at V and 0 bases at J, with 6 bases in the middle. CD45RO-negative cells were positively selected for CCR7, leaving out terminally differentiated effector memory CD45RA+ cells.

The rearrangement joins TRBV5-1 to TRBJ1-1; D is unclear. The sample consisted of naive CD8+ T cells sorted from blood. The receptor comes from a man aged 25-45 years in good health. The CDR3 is CASSLASLNTEAFF. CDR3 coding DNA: TGCGCCAGCAGCTTGGCGTCGTTGAACACTGAAGCTTTCTTT. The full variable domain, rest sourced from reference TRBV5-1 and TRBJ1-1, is KAGVTQTPRYLIKTRGQQVTLSCSPISGHRSVSWYQQTPGQGLQFLFEYFSETQRNKGNFPGRFSGRQFSNSRSEMNVSTLELGDSALYLCASSLASLNTEAFFGQGTRLTVV.